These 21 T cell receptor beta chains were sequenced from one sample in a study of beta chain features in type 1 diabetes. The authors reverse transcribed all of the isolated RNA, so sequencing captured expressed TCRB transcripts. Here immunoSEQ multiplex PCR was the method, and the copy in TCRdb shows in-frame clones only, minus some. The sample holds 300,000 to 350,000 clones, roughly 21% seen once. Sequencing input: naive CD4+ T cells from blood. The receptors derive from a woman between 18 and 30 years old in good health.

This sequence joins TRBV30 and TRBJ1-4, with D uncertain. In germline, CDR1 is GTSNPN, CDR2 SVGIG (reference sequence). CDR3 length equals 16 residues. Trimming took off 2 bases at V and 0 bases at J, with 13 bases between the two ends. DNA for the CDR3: TGTGCCTGGAGTCAGTACTCAGGCGCAACTAATGAAAAACTGTTTTTT. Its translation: CAWSQYSGATNEKLFF. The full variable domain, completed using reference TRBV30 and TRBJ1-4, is SQTIHQWPATLVQPVGSPLSLECTVEGTSNPNLYWYRQAAGRGLQLLFYSVGIGQISSEVPQNLSASRPQDRQFILSSKKLLLSDSGFYLCAWSQYSGATNEKLFFGSGTQLSVL.

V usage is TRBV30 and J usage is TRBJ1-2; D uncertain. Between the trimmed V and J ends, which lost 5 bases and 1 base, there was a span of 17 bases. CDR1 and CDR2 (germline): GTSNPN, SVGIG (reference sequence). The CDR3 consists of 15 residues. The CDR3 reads CAWSFKARRNYGYTF. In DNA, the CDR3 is TGTGCCTGGTCGTTTAAAGCTAGGCGTAACTATGGCTACACCTTC.

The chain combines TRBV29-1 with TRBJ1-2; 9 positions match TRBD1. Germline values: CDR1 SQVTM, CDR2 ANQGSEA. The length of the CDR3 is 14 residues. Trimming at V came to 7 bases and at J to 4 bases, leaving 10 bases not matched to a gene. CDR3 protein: CSAKRDRDIYGYTF. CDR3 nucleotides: TGCAGCGCCAAAAGGGACAGGGATATCTATGGCTACACCTTC.

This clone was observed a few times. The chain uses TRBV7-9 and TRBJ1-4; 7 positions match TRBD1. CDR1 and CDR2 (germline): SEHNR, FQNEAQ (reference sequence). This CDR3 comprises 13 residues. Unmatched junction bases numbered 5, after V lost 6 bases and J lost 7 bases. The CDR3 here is CASRPRDSEKLFF. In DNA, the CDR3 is TGTGCCAGCAGACCCAGGGACAGTGAAAAACTGTTTTTT.

As DNA, the CDR3 is TGTGCCAGCAGTTGGACAGGGGAGACTGAAGCTTTCTTT. Protein sequence: CASSWTGETEAFF. This rearrangement joins TRBV25-1 to TRBJ1-1; the match to TRBD1 covers 9 bases. Trimming removed 5 bases from V and 5 bases from J; junction bases left unmatched: 3. Germline values: CDR1 MGHDK, CDR2 SYGVNS. The CDR3 sequence is 13 residues long.

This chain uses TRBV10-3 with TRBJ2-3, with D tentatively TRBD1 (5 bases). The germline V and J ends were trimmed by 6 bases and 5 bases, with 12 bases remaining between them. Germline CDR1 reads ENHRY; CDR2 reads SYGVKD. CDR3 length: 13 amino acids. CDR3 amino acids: CAISLYTGDTQYF. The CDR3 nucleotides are TGTGCCATCAGCCTATATACAGGAGATACGCAGTATTTT.

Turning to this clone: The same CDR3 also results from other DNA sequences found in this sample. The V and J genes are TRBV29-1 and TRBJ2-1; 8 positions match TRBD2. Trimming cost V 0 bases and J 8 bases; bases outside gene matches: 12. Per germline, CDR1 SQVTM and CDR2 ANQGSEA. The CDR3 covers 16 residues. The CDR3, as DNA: TGCAGCGTTGAAGATCGGACGCTTGCTAGCGGGTATGAGCAGTTCTTC. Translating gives CSVEDRTLASGYEQFF.

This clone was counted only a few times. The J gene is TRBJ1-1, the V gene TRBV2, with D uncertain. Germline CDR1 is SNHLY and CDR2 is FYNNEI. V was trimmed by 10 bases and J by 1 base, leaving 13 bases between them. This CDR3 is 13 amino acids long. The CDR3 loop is CATLRRQNTEAFF. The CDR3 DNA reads TGTGCCACCCTTAGAAGACAGAACACTGAAGCTTTCTTT.

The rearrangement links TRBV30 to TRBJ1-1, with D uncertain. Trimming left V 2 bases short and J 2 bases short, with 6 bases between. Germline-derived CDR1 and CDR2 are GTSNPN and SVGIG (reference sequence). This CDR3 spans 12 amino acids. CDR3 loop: CAWSRANTEAFF. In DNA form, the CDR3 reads TGTGCCTGGAGTAGAGCTAACACTGAAGCTTTCTTT.

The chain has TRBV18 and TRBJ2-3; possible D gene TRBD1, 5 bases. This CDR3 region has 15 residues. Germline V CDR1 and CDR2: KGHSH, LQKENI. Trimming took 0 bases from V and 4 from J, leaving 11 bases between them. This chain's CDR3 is CASSPPGPGADTQYF. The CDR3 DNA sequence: TGTGCCAGCTCACCACCGGGGCCTGGTGCAGATACGCAGTATTTT. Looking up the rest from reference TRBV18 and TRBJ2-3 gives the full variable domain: NAGVMQNPRHLVRRRGQEARLRCSPMKGHSHVYWYRQLPEEGLKFMVYLQKENIIDESGMPKERFSAEFPKEGPSILRIQQVVRGDSAAYFCASSPPGPGADTQYFGPGTRLTVL.

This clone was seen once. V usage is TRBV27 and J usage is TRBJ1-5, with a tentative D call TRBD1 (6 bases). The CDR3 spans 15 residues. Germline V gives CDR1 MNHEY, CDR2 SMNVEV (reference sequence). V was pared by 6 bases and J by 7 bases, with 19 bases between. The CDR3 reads CASRPTGKGRQPQHF. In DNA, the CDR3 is TGTGCCAGCAGGCCAACAGGGAAGGGAAGACAGCCCCAGCATTTT.

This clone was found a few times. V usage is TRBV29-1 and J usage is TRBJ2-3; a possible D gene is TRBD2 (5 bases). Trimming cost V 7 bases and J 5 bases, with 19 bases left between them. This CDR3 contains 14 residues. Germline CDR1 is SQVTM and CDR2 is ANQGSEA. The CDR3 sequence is CSADRGVGVDTQYF. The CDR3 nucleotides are TGCAGCGCGGACCGGGGAGTAGGAGTAGATACGCAGTATTTT.

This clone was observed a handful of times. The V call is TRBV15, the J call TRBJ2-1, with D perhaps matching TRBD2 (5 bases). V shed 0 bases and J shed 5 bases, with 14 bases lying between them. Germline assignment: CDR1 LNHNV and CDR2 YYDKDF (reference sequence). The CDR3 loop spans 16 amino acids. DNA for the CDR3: TGTGCCACCAGCAGAGATGAAGCGGTGGGGAACAATGAGCAGTTCTTC. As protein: CATSRDEAVGNNEQFF.

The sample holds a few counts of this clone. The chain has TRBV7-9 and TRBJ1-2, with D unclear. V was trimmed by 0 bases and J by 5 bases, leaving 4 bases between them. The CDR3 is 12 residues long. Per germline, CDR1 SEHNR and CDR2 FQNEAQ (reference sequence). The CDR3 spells CASSLAEYGYTF. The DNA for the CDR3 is TGTGCCAGCAGCTTAGCAGAGTATGGCTACACCTTC.

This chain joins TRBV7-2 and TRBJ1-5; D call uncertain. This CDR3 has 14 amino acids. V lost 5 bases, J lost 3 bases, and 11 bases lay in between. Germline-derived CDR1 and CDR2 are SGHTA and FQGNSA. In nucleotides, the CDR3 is TGTGCCAGCAGCCCCGGAGGGTTCAATCAGCCCCAGCATTTT. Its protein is CASSPGGFNQPQHF.

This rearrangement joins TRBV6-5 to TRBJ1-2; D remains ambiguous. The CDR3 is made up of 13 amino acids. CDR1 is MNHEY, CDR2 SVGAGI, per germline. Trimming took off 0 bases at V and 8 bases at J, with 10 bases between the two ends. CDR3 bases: TGTGCCAGCAGTTACTCCCCGGAGCGGGGCTACACCTTC. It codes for CASSYSPERGYTF.

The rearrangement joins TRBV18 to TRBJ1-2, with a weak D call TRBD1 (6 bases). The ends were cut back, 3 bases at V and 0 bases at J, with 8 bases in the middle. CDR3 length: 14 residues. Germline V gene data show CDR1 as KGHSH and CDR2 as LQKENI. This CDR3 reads CASSPTGSNYGYTF. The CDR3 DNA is TGTGCCAGCTCACCTACAGGGTCTAACTATGGCTACACCTTC.

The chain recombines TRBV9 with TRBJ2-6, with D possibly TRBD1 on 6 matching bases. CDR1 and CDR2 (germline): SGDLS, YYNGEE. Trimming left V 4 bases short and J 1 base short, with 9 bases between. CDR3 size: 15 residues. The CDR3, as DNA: TGTGCCAGCAGCTCCAGGGGATCTGGGGCCAACGTCCTGACTTTC. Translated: CASSSRGSGANVLTF.

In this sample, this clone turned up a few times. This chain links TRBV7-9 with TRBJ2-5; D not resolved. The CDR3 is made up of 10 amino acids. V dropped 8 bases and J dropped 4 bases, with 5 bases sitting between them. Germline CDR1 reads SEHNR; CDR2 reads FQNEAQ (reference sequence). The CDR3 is CASAGETQYF. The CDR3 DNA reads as TGTGCCAGCGCAGGAGAGACCCAGTACTTC. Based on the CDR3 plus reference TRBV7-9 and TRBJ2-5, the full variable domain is DTGVSQNPRHKITKRGQNVTFRCDPISEHNRLYWYRQTLGQGPEFLTYFQNEAQLEKSRLLSDRFSAERPKGSFSTLEIQRTEQGDSAMYLCASAGETQYFGPGTRLLVL.

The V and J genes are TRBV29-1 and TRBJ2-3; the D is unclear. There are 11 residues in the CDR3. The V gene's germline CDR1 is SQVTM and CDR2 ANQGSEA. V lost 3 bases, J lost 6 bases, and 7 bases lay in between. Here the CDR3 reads CSVDPEDTQYF. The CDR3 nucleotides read TGCAGCGTTGATCCCGAGGATACGCAGTATTTT.

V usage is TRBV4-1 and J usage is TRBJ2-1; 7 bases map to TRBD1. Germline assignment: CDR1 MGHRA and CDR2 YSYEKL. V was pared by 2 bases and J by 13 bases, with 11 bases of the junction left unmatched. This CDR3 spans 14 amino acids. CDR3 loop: CASSQRSGGIKQFF. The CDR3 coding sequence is TGCGCCAGCAGCCAAAGGTCAGGGGGAATCAAACAGTTCTTC.